The rows below give T cell receptor beta chains drawn from one sample of a study of blood T cell repertoires in COVID-19. The table came from immunoSEQ multiplex PCR; TCRdb's copy has only in-frame clones and leaves some out. The sample holds 200,000 to 250,000 clones, 80% to 90% seen once. Sequences were obtained from peripheral blood. The receptors come from a man aged 40-49 years with acute or convalescent COVID-19. CDR3s include the opening cysteine and the closing phenylalanine or tryptophan. Fields, in order: D gene, J gene, clone size, V gene, CDR3 DNA, CDR3 protein. The D gene is left open where the match is weak. Rows give clone size only sometimes, using once, few, many, or a class for an expanded clone.

TRBD2,TRBJ2-5,once,TRBV25-1,TGTGCCAGCAGACCGAGCGGGGGTCTAGCGGGGGGCGAGGAGACCCAGTACTTC,CASRPSGGLAGGEETQYF
NA,TRBJ2-7,NA,TRBV7-6,TGTGCCAGCAGCCAGAGAACAGCGGGCGGCCACGAGCAGTACTTC,CASSQRTAGGHEQYF
TRBD2,TRBJ2-7,few,TRBV5-1,TGCGCCAGCAGTACCACAGCGGGGGGCGGATCCTACGAGCAGTACTTC,CASSTTAGGGSYEQYF
NA,TRBJ1-1,NA,TRBV6-5,TGTGCCAGCAGATCCGGGAGCTGGGACACTGAAGCTTTCTTT,CASRSGSWDTEAFF
TRBD1,TRBJ1-2,NA,TRBV2,TGTGCCAGCAGTGGACAGGGGGGCTATGGCTACACCTTC,CASSGQGGYGYTF
NA,TRBJ1-6,NA,TRBV11-2,TGTGCCAGCGAGCCAGGCCTGAAAACTGGTTCACCCCTCCACTTT,CASEPGLKTGSPLHF
TRBD1,TRBJ1-6,NA,TRBV5-4,TGTGCCAGCAGCGGCTCGCCGGGACAGGCTGGGAATTCACCCCTCCACTTT,CASSGSPGQAGNSPLHF
TRBD1,TRBJ1-3,NA,TRBV7-2,TGTGCCAGCAGTGGACAGGGACAGGGTGGAAACACCATATATTTT,CASSGQGQGGNTIYF
NA,TRBJ1-2,NA,TRBV3-1/TRBV3-2,TGTGCCAGCAGCCAAGAAGCCAGAGGATATGGCTACACCTTC,CASSQEARGYGYTF
TRBD1,TRBJ1-2,NA,TRBV7-9,TGTGCCAGCAGCTTAGCGGCGACAGGGCTCTATGGCTACACCTTC,CASSLAATGLYGYTF
TRBD2,TRBJ2-7,NA,TRBV12-3/TRBV12-4,TGTGCCAGCTGGGGGGGGTACGAGCAGTACTTC,CASWGGYEQYF
NA,TRBJ2-1,NA,TRBV12-3/TRBV12-4,TGTGCCAGCAGTTTCGGACAGTACGATGAGCAGTTCTTC,CASSFGQYDEQFF
NA,TRBJ1-1,NA,TRBV7-4,TGTGCCAGCAGCCATGGGGGGGCCGCTTTCTTT,CASSHGGAAFF
NA,TRBJ1-2,NA,TRBV5-1,TGCGCCAGCAGCCGATTACAGGGAGAGGATGGCTACACCTTC,CASSRLQGEDGYTF
NA,TRBJ1-4,NA,TRBV18,TGTGCCAGCTCCCCCGCAGGGACACGTGAAAAACTGTTTTTT,CASSPAGTREKLFF
NA,TRBJ2-3,NA,TRBV29-1,TGCAGCGTTGGTTTGTGGGGCAGCACAGATACGCAGTATTTT,CSVGLWGSTDTQYF
TRBD1,TRBJ1-4,NA,TRBV9,TGTGCCAGCAGCGCGTCAGGGGGGTATAATGAAAAACTGTTTTTT,CASSASGGYNEKLFF
NA,TRBJ1-2,NA,TRBV30,TGTGCCTGGAGCAAAAACTATGGCTACACCTTC,CAWSKNYGYTF
NA,TRBJ1-4,few,TRBV25-1,TGTGCCACCAAAGAGGGCCATAATGAAAAACTGTTTTTT,CATKEGHNEKLFF
TRBD1,TRBJ1-2,NA,TRBV5-4,TGTGCCAGCAGCTTGGGACAGGGGAACTATGGCTACACCTTC,CASSLGQGNYGYTF
TRBD1,TRBJ2-3,NA,TRBV18,TGTGCCAGCTCACCAATGGGCCCGGGACAGGGAAAGGATACGCAGTATTTT,CASSPMGPGQGKDTQYF
NA,TRBJ1-2,few,TRBV7-2,TGTGCCAGCAGCTTGAGCCCAGGTGGCTATGGCTACACCTTC,CASSLSPGGYGYTF
NA,TRBJ1-5,few,TRBV11-2,TGTGCCAGCAGCTTTGAAGGTACCGGGGCCCAGCATTTT,CASSFEGTGAQHF
TRBD1,TRBJ2-1,NA,TRBV5-1,TGCGCCAGCAGCTTGGTTGTGGACAGGCTGGATGAGCAGTTCTTC,CASSLVVDRLDEQFF
NA,TRBJ2-1,NA,TRBV18,TGTGCCAGCTCACGGCCATCAGCAAGACGGGATGAGCAGTTCTTC,CASSRPSARRDEQFF
NA,TRBJ1-1,NA,TRBV16,TGTGCCAGCAGCCTCGAAGGGGTAGGGTTAACAGCTTTCTTT,CASSLEGVGLTAFF
TRBD2,TRBJ2-4,NA,TRBV3-1/TRBV3-2,TGTGCCAGCAGCCAGGCTAGCGGGAGCTTGCCAGCCAAAAACATTCAGTACTTC,CASSQASGSLPAKNIQYF
TRBD1,TRBJ1-1,NA,TRBV7-2,TGTGCCAGCAGCCCCCCGGGACAGGGGTCCACTGAAGCTTTCTTT,CASSPPGQGSTEAFF
NA,TRBJ2-2,NA,TRBV5-1,TGCGCCAGCAGCTTCTCTTTAGGGGGGAACACCGGGGAGCTGTTTTTT,CASSFSLGGNTGELFF
TRBD1,TRBJ1-1,NA,TRBV29-1,TGCAGCGTTGAGAGGGACAGCAACACTGAAGCTTTCTTT,CSVERDSNTEAFF
NA,TRBJ1-1,NA,TRBV29-1,TGCAGCGTTGGGCCTCTCCGGGACACTGAAGCTTTCTTT,CSVGPLRDTEAFF
TRBD1,TRBJ2-7,NA,TRBV30,TGTGCCTGGAGTGTGGGGGGACAGGCCTACGAGCAGTACTTC,CAWSVGGQAYEQYF
NA,TRBJ1-6,NA,TRBV7-3,TGTGCCAGCAGCTTAAGCGGGGAAGGTTCACCCCTCCACTTT,CASSLSGEGSPLHF
NA,TRBJ1-6,NA,TRBV9,TGTGCCAGCAGCGCCTCTCGGGGTGATCGCTCACCCCTCCACTTT,CASSASRGDRSPLHF
TRBD1,TRBJ2-7,NA,TRBV6-5,TGTGCCAGCAGTTCCCAGACAGGGGGCAGATACGAGCAGTACTTC,CASSSQTGGRYEQYF
NA,TRBJ2-1,NA,TRBV18,TGTGCCAGCTCACCCCCTCGCGGGGTGGGCAATGAGCAGTTCTTC,CASSPPRGVGNEQFF
NA,TRBJ1-3,NA,TRBV12-3/TRBV12-4,TGTGCCAGCAGTTTTGCGGGAAACACCATATATTTT,CASSFAGNTIYF
NA,TRBJ1-1,NA,TRBV2,TGTGCCAGCAGTATAAATTTGAACACTGAAGCTTTCTTT,CASSINLNTEAFF
TRBD2,TRBJ2-5,NA,TRBV3-1/TRBV3-2,TGTGCCAGCAGCCAAGACCTTACTAGCGGTTTAGGGACCCAGTACTTC,CASSQDLTSGLGTQYF
TRBD1,TRBJ1-2,NA,TRBV6-5,TGTGCCAGCAGTTACCGGGACAGGGGTTATGGCTACACCTTC,CASSYRDRGYGYTF
TRBD1,TRBJ1-4,NA,TRBV7-2,TGTGCCAGCAGCTCCCAGACAGGGGCGCGTGAAAAACTGTTTTTT,CASSSQTGAREKLFF
NA,TRBJ1-2,NA,TRBV9,TGTGCCAGCAGCGGAGATACCTATGGCTACACCTTC,CASSGDTYGYTF
NA,TRBJ1-4,many,TRBV15,TGTGCCACCAGCAGAGAAACGGTGGGGTGGGGGACTGCAACTAATGAAAAACTGTTTTTT,CATSRETVGWGTATNEKLFF
TRBD1,TRBJ1-1,NA,TRBV6-5,TGTGCCAGCCGACCTTGGGACAGACCGAACACTGAAGCTTTCTTT,CASRPWDRPNTEAFF
TRBD1,TRBJ2-5,once,TRBV29-1,TGCAGCGCCCTGTTGTTGGACAGGGGGCCCGAGACCCAGTACTTC,CSALLLDRGPETQYF
NA,TRBJ1-1,NA,TRBV29-1,TGCAGCGTAGGCAGGGGGAACACTGAAGCTTTCTTT,CSVGRGNTEAFF
NA,TRBJ2-5,NA,TRBV5-1,TGCGCCAGCGGCCGTGAGGGGGTCCAAGAGACCCAGTACTTC,CASGREGVQETQYF
NA,TRBJ2-7,NA,TRBV2,TGTGCCAGCAGTGAACAGTATTCCTACGAGCAGTACTTC,CASSEQYSYEQYF
NA,TRBJ1-3,NA,TRBV5-1,TGCGCCAGCAGCCGCGCCCCGGGGGACTCTGGAAACACCATATATTTT,CASSRAPGDSGNTIYF
NA,TRBJ2-3,NA,TRBV9,TGTGCCAGCAGCGTAGGGGTGCTCGGGGATACGCAGTATTTT,CASSVGVLGDTQYF
TRBD1,TRBJ1-2,NA,TRBV7-9,TGTGCCAGCAGCTTAGCGAAAGGGGGCGGAGGCTACACCTTC,CASSLAKGGGGYTF
NA,TRBJ1-5,NA,TRBV28,TGTGCCAGCACCTCTAATAGCAATCAGCCCCAGCATTTT,CASTSNSNQPQHF
TRBD1,TRBJ2-7,NA,TRBV28,TGTGCCAGCAGCTTCGGGACAGGCGTCTCCTACGAGCAGTACTTC,CASSFGTGVSYEQYF
NA,TRBJ1-4,NA,TRBV5-1,TGCGCCAGCAGCTACGGACAAAAGGGAGAAAAACTGTTTTTT,CASSYGQKGEKLFF
TRBD1,TRBJ1-1,NA,TRBV29-1,TGCAGCGTTGACTCGGCAGGGGGTGGAGAAGCTTTCTTT,CSVDSAGGGEAFF
TRBD2,TRBJ2-1,once,TRBV13,TGTGCCAGCAGCAGGACTAGCGGGGGCTACAATGAGCAGTTCTTC,CASSRTSGGYNEQFF
NA,TRBJ2-7,NA,TRBV2,TGTGCCAGCCAAAGCTACAGGGACTCCTACGAGCAGTACTTC,CASQSYRDSYEQYF
TRBD2,TRBJ2-1,once,TRBV6-5,TGTGCCAGCAACTACTTGGCGGGGGTATACAATGAGCAGTTCTTC,CASNYLAGVYNEQFF
TRBD1,TRBJ1-2,few,TRBV6-5,TGTGCCAGCAGGACCACCGGGACAGGGTTTGACGGCACCTTC,CASRTTGTGFDGTF
NA,TRBJ1-4,NA,TRBV19,TGTGCCAGCGGTCCGACAGCCACTAATGAAAAACTGTTTTTT,CASGPTATNEKLFF